The TCR beta chain under discussion was sequenced for a study of beta chain features in type 1 diabetes. General study results and limits: A cDNA-based sequencing approach could over-represent cells with high TCR expression. There was a moderate but significant shortening of TCRB CDR3s in all four CD4+ subsets of Type 1 diabetes patients.

There are a few counts of this clone. What it binds is not known. CD4+ naive, central memory, regulatory and stem cell-like memory subsets were isolated by sorting on CD45RO/CCR7/CD25/CD127/CD95/CD27. Sorting gave populations that all exceeded 98% purity. Expressed TCRB transcripts were sequenced, since all the RNA that had been isolated was reverse transcribed. Average reads for naive, central memory and regulatory T cell samples were 3.5 million to 4.5 million. Clones were read by immunoSEQ multiplex PCR, and TCRdb kept only the in-frame ones, dropping some. Among 150,000 to 200,000 clones, around 63% were seen once, and the ten largest hold around 0.096%. The source of this sequence is a man aged 25 to 45 with type 1 diabetes. The sample was naive CD4+ T cells from blood.

The CDR3 loop reads CASSVEAPVGRVEKLFF. The CDR3 nucleotides read TGTGCCAGCAGCGTAGAGGCCCCCGTGGGGCGGGTTGAAAAACTGTTTTTT. The rearrangement uses TRBV9 and TRBJ1-4; possible D gene TRBD1, 5 bases. V lost 0 bases and J lost 7, with 19 bases in between. Germline loops: CDR1 SGDLS, CDR2 YYNGEE. The CDR3 totals 17 residues.